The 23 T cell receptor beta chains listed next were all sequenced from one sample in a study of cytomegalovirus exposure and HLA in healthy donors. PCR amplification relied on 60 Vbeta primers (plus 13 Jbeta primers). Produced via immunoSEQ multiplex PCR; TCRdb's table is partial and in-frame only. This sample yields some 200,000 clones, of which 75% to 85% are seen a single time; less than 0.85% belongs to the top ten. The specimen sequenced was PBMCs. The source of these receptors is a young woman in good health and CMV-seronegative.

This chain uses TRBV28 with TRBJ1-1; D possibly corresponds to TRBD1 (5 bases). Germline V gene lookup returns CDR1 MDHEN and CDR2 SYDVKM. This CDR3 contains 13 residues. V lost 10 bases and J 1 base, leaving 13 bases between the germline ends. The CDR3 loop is CATHRGWNTEAFF. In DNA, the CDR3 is TGTGCCACTCATAGGGGCTGGAACACTGAAGCTTTCTTT.

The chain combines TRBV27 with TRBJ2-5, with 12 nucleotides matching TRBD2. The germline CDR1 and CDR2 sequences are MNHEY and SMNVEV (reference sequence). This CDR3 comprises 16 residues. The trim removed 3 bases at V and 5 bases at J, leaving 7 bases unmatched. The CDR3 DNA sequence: TGTGCCAGCAGTTTGCTAGCGGGAGGGCATCGGGAGACCCAGTACTTC. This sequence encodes CASSLLAGGHRETQYF.

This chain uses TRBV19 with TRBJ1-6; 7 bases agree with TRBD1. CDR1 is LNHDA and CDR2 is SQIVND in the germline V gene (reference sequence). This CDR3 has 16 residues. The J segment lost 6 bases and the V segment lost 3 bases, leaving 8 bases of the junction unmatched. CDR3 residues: CASSMTGRRVNSPLHF. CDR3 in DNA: TGTGCCAGTAGTATGACAGGGAGAAGAGTTAATTCACCCCTCCACTTT.

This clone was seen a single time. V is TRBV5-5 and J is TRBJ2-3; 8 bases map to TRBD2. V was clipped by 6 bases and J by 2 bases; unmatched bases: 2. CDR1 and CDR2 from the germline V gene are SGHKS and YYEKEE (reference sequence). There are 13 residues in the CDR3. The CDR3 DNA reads TGTGCCAGCAAGGGACTAGACACAGATACGCAGTATTTT. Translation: CASKGLDTDTQYF.

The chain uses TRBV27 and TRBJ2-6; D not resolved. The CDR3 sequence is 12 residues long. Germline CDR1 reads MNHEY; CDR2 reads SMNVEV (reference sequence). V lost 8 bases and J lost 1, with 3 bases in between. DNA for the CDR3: TGTGCCAGCCTTTCTGGGGCCAACGTCCTGACTTTC. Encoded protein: CASLSGANVLTF.

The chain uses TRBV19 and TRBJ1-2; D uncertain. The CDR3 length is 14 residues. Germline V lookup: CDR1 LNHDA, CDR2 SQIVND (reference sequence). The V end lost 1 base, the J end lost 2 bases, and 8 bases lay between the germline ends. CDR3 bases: TGTGCCAGTAGTATAGTCGGAGGGAACTATGGCTACACCTTC. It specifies CASSIVGGNYGYTF.

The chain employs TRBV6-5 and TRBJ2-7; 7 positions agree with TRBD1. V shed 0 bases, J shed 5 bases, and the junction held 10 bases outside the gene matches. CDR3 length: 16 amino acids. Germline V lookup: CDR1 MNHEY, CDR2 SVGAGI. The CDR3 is CASSYSRRRGRHEQYF. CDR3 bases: TGTGCCAGCAGTTACTCCCGGAGAAGGGGGCGCCACGAGCAGTACTTC.

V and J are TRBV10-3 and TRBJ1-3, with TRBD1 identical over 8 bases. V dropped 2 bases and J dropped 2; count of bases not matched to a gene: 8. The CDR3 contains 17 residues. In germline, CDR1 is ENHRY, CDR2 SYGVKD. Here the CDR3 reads CAISEPPDRVPGNTIYF. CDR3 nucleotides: TGTGCCATCAGTGAGCCGCCGGACAGGGTGCCTGGAAACACCATATATTTT.

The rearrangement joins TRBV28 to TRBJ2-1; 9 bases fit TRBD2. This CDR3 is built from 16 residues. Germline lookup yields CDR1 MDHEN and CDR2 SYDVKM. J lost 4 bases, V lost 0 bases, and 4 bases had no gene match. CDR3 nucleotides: TGTGCCAGCAGTTTATGGGTTGCGGGAGGGTACAATGAGCAGTTCTTC. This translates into CASSLWVAGGYNEQFF.

CDR3 loop: CASRTGLVCFRKELFF. DNA for the CDR3: TGTGCCAGCAGAACAGGGTTGGTGTGCTTCCGAAAGGAGCTGTTTTTT. The V gene is TRBV14, the J gene TRBJ2-2; D is possibly TRBD1 (6 bases). The CDR3 loop spans 16 amino acids. Germline V gives CDR1 SGHDN, CDR2 FVKESK. Trimming pared 6 bases from V and 10 bases from J, leaving 24 bases between.

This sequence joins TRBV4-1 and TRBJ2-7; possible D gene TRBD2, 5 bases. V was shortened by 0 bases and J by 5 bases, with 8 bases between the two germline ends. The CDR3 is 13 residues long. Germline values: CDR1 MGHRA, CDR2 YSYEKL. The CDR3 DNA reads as TGCGCCAGCAGCCAAGATCCCGGGAACGAGCAGTACTTC. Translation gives CASSQDPGNEQYF.

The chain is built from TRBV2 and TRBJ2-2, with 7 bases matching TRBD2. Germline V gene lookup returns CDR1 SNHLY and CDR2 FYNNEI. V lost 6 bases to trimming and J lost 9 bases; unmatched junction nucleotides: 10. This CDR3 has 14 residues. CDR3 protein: CASRRGLDIRELFF. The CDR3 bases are TGTGCCAGCAGGAGAGGACTAGACATACGGGAGCTGTTTTTT.

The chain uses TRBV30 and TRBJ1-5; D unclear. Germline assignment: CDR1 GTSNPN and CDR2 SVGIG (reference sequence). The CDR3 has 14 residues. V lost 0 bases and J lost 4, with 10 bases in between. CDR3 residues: CAWSVPTGNQPQHF. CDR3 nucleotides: TGTGCCTGGAGTGTACCGACGGGAAATCAGCCCCAGCATTTT.

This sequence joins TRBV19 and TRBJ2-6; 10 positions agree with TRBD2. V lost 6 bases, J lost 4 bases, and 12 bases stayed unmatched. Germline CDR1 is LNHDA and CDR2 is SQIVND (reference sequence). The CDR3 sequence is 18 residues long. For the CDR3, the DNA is TGTGCCAGTAGACCCTCTAGCGGGAGTTCTCTGGGGGCCAACGTCCTGACTTTC. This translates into CASRPSSGSSLGANVLTF. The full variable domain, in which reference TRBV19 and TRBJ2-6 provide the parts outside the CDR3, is DGGITQSPKYLFRKEGQNVTLSCEQNLNHDAMYWYRQDPGQGLRLIYYSQIVNDFQKGDIAEGYSVSREKKESFPLTVTSAQKNPTAFYLCASRPSSGSSLGANVLTFGAGSRLTVL.

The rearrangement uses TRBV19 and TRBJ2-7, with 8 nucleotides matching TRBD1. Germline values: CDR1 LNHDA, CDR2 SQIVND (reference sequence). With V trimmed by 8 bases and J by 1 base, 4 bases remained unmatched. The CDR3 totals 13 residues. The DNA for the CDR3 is TGTGCCAGTCGGCAGGGGGCTTCCTACGAGCAGTACTTC. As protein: CASRQGASYEQYF.

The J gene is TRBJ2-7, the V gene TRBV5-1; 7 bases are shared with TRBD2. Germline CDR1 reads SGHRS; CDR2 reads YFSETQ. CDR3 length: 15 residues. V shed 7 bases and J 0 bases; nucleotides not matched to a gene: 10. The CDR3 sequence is CASSAQAGSSYEQYF. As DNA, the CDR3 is TGCGCCAGCTCCGCCCAAGCGGGGAGCTCCTACGAGCAGTACTTC.

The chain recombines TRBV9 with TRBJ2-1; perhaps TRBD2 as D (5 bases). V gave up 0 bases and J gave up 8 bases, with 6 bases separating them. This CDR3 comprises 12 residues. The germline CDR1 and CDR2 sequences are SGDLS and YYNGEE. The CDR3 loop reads CASSVGSDEQFF. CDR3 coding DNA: TGTGCCAGCAGCGTAGGTAGCGATGAGCAGTTCTTC. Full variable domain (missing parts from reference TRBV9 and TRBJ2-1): DSGVTQTPKHLITATGQRVTLRCSPRSGDLSVYWYQQSLDQGLQFLIQYYNGEERAKGNILERFSAQQFPDLHSELNLSSLELGDSALYFCASSVGSDEQFFGPGTRLTVL.

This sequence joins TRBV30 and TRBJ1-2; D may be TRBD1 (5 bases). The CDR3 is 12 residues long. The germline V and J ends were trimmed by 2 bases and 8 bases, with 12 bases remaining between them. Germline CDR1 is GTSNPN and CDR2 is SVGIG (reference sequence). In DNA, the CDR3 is TGTGCCTGGAGTCTATGGGAGGGGGGCTACACCTTC. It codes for CAWSLWEGGYTF.

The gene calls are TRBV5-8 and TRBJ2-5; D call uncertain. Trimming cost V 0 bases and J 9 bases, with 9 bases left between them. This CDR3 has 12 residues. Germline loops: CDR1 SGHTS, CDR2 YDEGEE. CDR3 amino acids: CASSLARAAQYF. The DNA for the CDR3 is TGTGCCAGCAGCTTGGCCCGCGCGGCCCAGTACTTC.

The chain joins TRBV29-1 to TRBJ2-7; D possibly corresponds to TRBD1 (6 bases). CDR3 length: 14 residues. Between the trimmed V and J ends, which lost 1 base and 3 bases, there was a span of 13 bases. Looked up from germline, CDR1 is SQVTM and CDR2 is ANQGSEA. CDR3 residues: CSVEVSGQLYEQYF. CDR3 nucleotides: TGCAGCGTTGAAGTATCGGGACAACTCTACGAGCAGTACTTC.

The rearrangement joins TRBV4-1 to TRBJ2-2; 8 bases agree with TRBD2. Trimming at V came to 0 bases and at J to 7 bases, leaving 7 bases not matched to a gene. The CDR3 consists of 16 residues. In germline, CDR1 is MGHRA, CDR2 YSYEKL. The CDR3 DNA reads TGCGCCAGCAGCCAAGAAATCCGGGAGGGGGGCGGGGAGCTGTTTTTT. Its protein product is CASSQEIREGGGELFF.

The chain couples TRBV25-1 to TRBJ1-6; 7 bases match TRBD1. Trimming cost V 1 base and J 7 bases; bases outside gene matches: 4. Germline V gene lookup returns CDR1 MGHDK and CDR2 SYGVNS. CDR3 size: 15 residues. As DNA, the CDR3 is TGTGCCAGCAGTGAATTGACAGGGTTGAATTCACCCCTCCACTTT. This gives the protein CASSELTGLNSPLHF.

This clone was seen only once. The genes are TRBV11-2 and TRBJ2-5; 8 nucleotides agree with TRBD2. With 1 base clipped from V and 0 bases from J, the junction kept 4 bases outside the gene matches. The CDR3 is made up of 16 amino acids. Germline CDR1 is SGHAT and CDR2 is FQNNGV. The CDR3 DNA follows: TGTGCCAGCAGCTTAGTCGCTAGCGGGTACCAAGAGACCCAGTACTTC. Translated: CASSLVASGYQETQYF.